This T cell receptor (beta chain) is from a study of T cell responses to AZD1222 COVID-19 vaccine. General study results and limits: Once two AZD1222 doses were given, Spike-specific TCR breadth and depth went up. Donors, mostly white British, included more females; clonal diversity was possibly underestimated.

In the case of this clone: Its antigen is undetermined.

The table came from immunoSEQ multiplex PCR; TCRdb's copy has only in-frame clones and leaves some out. The table shows 190,000 or so clones, with around 93% occurring only once. Sequenced material: peripheral blood, taken 28 days after the second AZD1222 dose. This clonotype originated in an adult who received the AZD1222 COVID-19 vaccine.

The CDR3 coding sequence is TGTGCCAGCAGTTGGACCGGGACAGGGGCCGGGGCCAACGTCCTGACTTTC. It encodes CASSWTGTGAGANVLTF. The chain links TRBV25-1 to TRBJ2-6; the match to TRBD1 covers 10 bases. Germline CDR1 and CDR2: MGHDK and SYGVNS. V lost 5 bases and J lost 4; bases outside the gene matches: 8. This CDR3 comprises 17 residues.